Reported below is one TCR beta chain. The antigen is unknown. The sample comes from a study of regulatory T cells in long-lasting Graves disease. General study points: The study found TRBV28, TRBJ1-2 and TRBJ2-5 favored in persistent disease.

For TCR beta, libraries came from iRepertoire HTBI primers and Arm-PCR of CDR3 regions. TCRdb re-called the multiplex PCR reads through MiXCR, storing one row per CDR3 protein. Of about 320,000 distinct CDR3 sequences listed, over 15% are singletons. Sample time point: newly diagnosed GD, antithyroid drugs for less than 3 months. Scientists built the TCR library using RNA that was extracted from PBMCs. Germline V gives CDR1 SNHLY, CDR2 FYNNEI. The ends were cut back, 6 bases at V and 2 bases at J, with 11 bases in the middle. The CDR3 spans 13 residues. V gene TRBV2 combines with J gene TRBJ2-7; D gene unclear. This receptor was taken from a female donor with Graves disease. Material: peripheral blood mononuclear cells (PBMCs), obtained at new diagnosis, from a patient treated with antithyroid drugs. CDR3 protein: CASSQLETYEQYF. In nucleotides, the CDR3 is TGTGCCAGCAGCCAACTGGAGACCTACGAGCAGTACTTC.